This paragraph covers one T cell receptor beta chain sequence. Some clones are missing from TCRdb's copy, which holds only in-frame ones; the method was immunoSEQ multiplex PCR. The table lists fewer than 300,000 clones, over 75% of them singletons. These data originate in a study of blood T cell repertoires in COVID-19. Looked up from germline, CDR1 is MNHEY and CDR2 is SVGEGT. The CDR3 has 13 residues. The V end lost 1 base, the J end lost 4 bases, and 5 bases lay between the germline ends. The sequencing sample was made of peripheral blood. The sequence derives from a woman aged 45-65 years with acute or convalescent COVID-19. The chain carries TRBV6-2 or TRBV6-3 and TRBJ2-1; D call uncertain. CDR3: CASSYYLYNEQFF. The CDR3 region has the DNA TGTGCCAGCAGTTACTACTTATACAATGAGCAGTTCTTC.